This T cell receptor beta chain was sequenced during a study of cytomegalovirus exposure and HLA in healthy donors. Whole-study context: About 85 million unique TCRs from HLA-typed donors were held in an early release of data.

In the case of this clone: The target antigen is unknown.

With 60 Vbeta and 13 Jbeta primers, the PCR was carried out. Libraries were prepared by immunoSEQ multiplex PCR; TCRdb keeps only in-frame clonotypes and omits some of them. This sample has over 150,000 clones, with over 75% found just once. General study points: There were reportedly fewer N-insertions in an Asian-associated ancestry cluster than the approximately 700-donor mean, in a later analysis.

Trimming pared 0 bases from V and 1 base from J, leaving 4 bases between. The CDR3 contains 13 residues. From germline, CDR1 is SGDLS and CDR2 YYNGEE. The V gene is TRBV9, the J gene TRBJ2-5; D gene unclear. The receptor was isolated from a male donor in good health and CMV-seronegative. The sequencing sample was made of PBMCs. CDR3 loop: CASSVGAQETQYF. In nucleotides, the CDR3 is TGTGCCAGCAGCGTAGGGGCCCAAGAGACCCAGTACTTC.